A selection of T cell receptor beta chains follows, all from one sample in a study of shared clonotypes between healthy human individuals. The method was immunoSEQ multiplex PCR; TCRdb's version includes in-frame clones alone and lacks a portion of them. This table has about 680,000 clones, about 90% appearing once. Material: naive CD8+ T cells sorted from blood. Receptors originate from a man aged 25 to 40 in good health. CDR3s include the opening cysteine and the closing phenylalanine or tryptophan. Each record gives: clone size, V gene, J gene, D gene, CDR3 DNA, CDR3 protein. D genes are given only for firm matches. Only part of the rows carry a size: once, few, many, or a class if the clone is expanded.

-	TRBV5-4	TRBJ2-1	-	TGTGCCAGCAGCTTACAGACTGAGCAGTTCTTC	CASSLQTEQFF
-	TRBV4-1	TRBJ2-7	TRBD2	TGCGCCAGCACCCCAACGGGAGGGGGGTCCTACGAGCAGTACTTC	CASTPTGGGSYEQYF
-	TRBV5-5	TRBJ2-5	-	TGTGCCAGCAGCCGAATTATGGACCAAGAGACCCAGTACTTC	CASSRIMDQETQYF
-	TRBV4-2	TRBJ2-2	-	TGTGCCAGCAGCCAGGCTTTAAGCGGGGAGCTGTTTTTT	CASSQALSGELFF
once	TRBV28	TRBJ1-6	-	TGTGCCAGCAGTTTCATCGGGGGAAATTCACCCCTCCACTTT	CASSFIGGNSPLHF
-	TRBV7-9	TRBJ2-7	TRBD1	TGTGCCAGCAGCTTGACCGGGACAGGCAGGTCCGAGCAGTACTTC	CASSLTGTGRSEQYF
-	TRBV7-9	TRBJ2-1	-	TGTGCCAGCAGCGGACCTCCGGAGTATAGCTCCTACAATGAGCAGTTCTTC	CASSGPPEYSSYNEQFF
-	TRBV11-2	TRBJ2-1	TRBD1	TGTGCCAGCAGCTTAATCCGGACAGGGAGCAATGAGCAGTTCTTC	CASSLIRTGSNEQFF
-	TRBV5-1	TRBJ2-7	-	TGCGCCAGCAGCTTTCAGGGGCTGAGCTCCTACGAGCAGTACTTC	CASSFQGLSSYEQYF
-	TRBV18	TRBJ2-1	-	TGTGCCAGCTCCCCCGGGGACAATGAGCAGTTCTTC	CASSPGDNEQFF
once	TRBV27	TRBJ2-1	-	TGTGCCAGCAGTTTACGGGGGGCAAGAGGTGAGCAGTTCTTC	CASSLRGARGEQFF
-	TRBV27	TRBJ1-2	-	TGTGCCAGCAGTCCAGGGACCTATTTTAACTATGGCTACACCTTC	CASSPGTYFNYGYTF
-	TRBV5-8	TRBJ2-7	-	TGTGCCAGCAGCGAGGAGGGGTGGCAGTACTTC	CASSEEGWQYF
-	TRBV14	TRBJ2-3	-	TGTGCCAGCAGCCTATATCTTCCAGCGTCGGATACGCAGTATTTT	CASSLYLPASDTQYF
-	TRBV7-9	TRBJ2-7	TRBD1	TGTGCCAGCAGCGTGCCTCCGGGACAGGGTCTTTACGAGCAGTACTTC	CASSVPPGQGLYEQYF
-	TRBV2	TRBJ2-1	-	TGTGCCAGCAGTACCCGGGTCTCAGCCAATGAGCAGTTCTTC	CASSTRVSANEQFF
-	TRBV6-1	TRBJ2-1	-	TGTGCCAGCAGTGATTCCGAGAGATTCTCCTACAATGAGCAGTTCTTC	CASSDSERFSYNEQFF
-	TRBV11-2	TRBJ2-7	-	TGTGCCAGCAGCCCCCGCGGTGGGAGATCCTACGAGCAGTACTTC	CASSPRGGRSYEQYF
-	TRBV7-9	TRBJ2-5	-	TGTGCCAGCAGCTCTAACTCAGGGAATTTCCAAGAGACCCAGTACTTC	CASSSNSGNFQETQYF
-	TRBV5-5	TRBJ2-1	TRBD1	TGTGCCAGCAGCTCCGGGACAGGCTACGGACCCGGGCAGTTCTTC	CASSSGTGYGPGQFF
-	TRBV27	TRBJ2-1	-	TGTGCCAGCAGTCCACGTGGGGGGAGCCGTTCCTACAATGAGCAGTTCTTC	CASSPRGGSRSYNEQFF
-	TRBV7-6	TRBJ2-2	TRBD2	TGTGCCAGCAGCTTAGCCGGTAGCGGGTCCGGGGAGCTGTTTTTT	CASSLAGSGSGELFF
-	TRBV4-1	TRBJ1-3	-	TGCGCCAGCAGCCAAGCACAGGGATCTGGAAACACCATATATTTT	CASSQAQGSGNTIYF